Sequencing of this TCR beta chain was carried out in a study of CD8+ T cells in alopecia areata. Germline loops: CDR1 KGHSH, CDR2 LQKENI. CDR3 length: 16 amino acids. Trimming took 3 bases from V and 2 from J, leaving 15 bases between them. Sampling of alopecia areata patients yielded lesional scalp punch biopsies as well as peripheral blood. Sequencing relied on a cDNA template that was reverse transcribed from extracted RNA. Some clones are missing from TCRdb's copy, which holds only in-frame ones; the method was immunoSEQ multiplex PCR. This repertoire shows more than 11,000 clones, under 60% found once; its top ten account for about 11%.

The chain employs TRBV18 and TRBJ2-3; D is perhaps TRBD1 or TRBD2 (5 bases each). The input for sequencing was skin, taken at week 0. The receptor comes from a human donor with alopecia areata. In DNA form, the CDR3 reads TGTGCCAGCTCACCGCCTTCCGGGGCTTACACAGATACGCAGTATTTT. This encodes CASSPPSGAYTDTQYF. Using reference TRBV18 and TRBJ2-3 for the parts outside the CDR3, the full variable domain is NAGVMQNPRHLVRRRGQEARLRCSPMKGHSHVYWYRQLPEEGLKFMVYLQKENIIDESGMPKERFSAEFPKEGPSILRIQQVVRGDSAAYFCASSPPSGAYTDTQYFGPGTRLTVL.